This TCR beta chain came from a study of cytomegalovirus exposure and HLA in healthy donors. PCR amplification relied on 60 Vbeta primers (plus 13 Jbeta primers). Method: immunoSEQ multiplex PCR; TCRdb's copy keeps in-frame clones and lacks some. In the table there are some 130,000 clones, 65% to 80% of which are singletons. Notes on the study in general: An analysis was carried out at a later point. It showed that HLA-associated TCR beta chains were more clonally expanded than equally common non-associated chains.

Per germline, CDR1 SGDLS and CDR2 YYNGEE. This CDR3 has 15 residues. Points on this clone: What it binds is not known. Relative to the germline gene, one junction end is altered; a read error may explain this. Different DNA sequences within this sample yield the same CDR3.

V is TRBV9 and J is TRBJ2-4, with a tentative D call TRBD1 (6 bases). Sample: PBMCs. The clonotype was recovered from a man aged 35 to 55 in good health and CMV-seronegative. DNA for the CDR3: TGTGCCAGCAGCGTAGTAGGGACACACGAAAACATTCAGTACTTT. Amino acid sequence: CASSVVGTHENIQYF.